This paragraph reports one T cell receptor beta chain. Its antigen remains unidentified. Measured with immunoSEQ multiplex PCR; TCRdb has only the in-frame clones, and not every one. Of 2 million to 2.5 million clones listed, around 93% are singletons. In germline, CDR1 is ENHRY, CDR2 SYGVKD. This CDR3 is built from 14 residues. Trimming removed 8 bases from V and 0 bases from J, with 10 bases in between. The source of the sample is a study of shared clonotypes between healthy human individuals. Study-level points and caveats: A generally larger estimated richness was seen in naive subsets than in memory subsets.

This sequence was found in a man aged 18 to 30 in good health. Some clones in this sample may be carry-over from other donors' samples. The genes are TRBV10-3 and TRBJ2-2, with D maybe TRBD2 (5 bases). The sequencing input was naive CD4+ T cells from PBMCs. The subset was: CD45RA+ positively selected. The CDR3 nucleotides are TGTGCCATCGGCCAGCGGACGAACACCGGGGAGCTGTTTTTT. Its translation: CAIGQRTNTGELFF.